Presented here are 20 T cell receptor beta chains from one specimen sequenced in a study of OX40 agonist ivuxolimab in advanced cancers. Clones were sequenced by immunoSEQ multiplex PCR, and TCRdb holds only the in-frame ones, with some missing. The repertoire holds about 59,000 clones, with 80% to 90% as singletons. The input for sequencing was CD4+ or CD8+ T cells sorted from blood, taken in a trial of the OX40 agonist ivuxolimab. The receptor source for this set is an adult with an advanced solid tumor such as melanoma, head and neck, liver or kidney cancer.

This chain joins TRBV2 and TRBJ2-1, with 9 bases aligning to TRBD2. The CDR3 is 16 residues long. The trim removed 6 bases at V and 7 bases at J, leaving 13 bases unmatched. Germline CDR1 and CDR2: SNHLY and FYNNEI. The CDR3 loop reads CASRQGTSRSGNEQFF. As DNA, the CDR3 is TGTGCCAGCAGGCAAGGGACTAGCAGGTCGGGGAATGAGCAGTTCTTC.

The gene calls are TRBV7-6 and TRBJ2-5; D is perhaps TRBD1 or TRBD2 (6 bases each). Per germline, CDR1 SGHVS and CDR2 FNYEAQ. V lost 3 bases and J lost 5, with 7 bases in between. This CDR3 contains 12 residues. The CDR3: CASSFGGETQYF. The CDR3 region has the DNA TGTGCCAGCAGCTTCGGGGGCGAGACCCAGTACTTC. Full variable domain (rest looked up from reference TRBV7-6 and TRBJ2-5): GAGVSQSPRYKVTKRGQDVALRCDPISGHVSLYWYRQALGQGPEFLTYFNYEAQQDKSGLPNDRFSAERPEGSISTLTIQRTEQRDSAMYRCASSFGGETQYFGPGTRLLVL.

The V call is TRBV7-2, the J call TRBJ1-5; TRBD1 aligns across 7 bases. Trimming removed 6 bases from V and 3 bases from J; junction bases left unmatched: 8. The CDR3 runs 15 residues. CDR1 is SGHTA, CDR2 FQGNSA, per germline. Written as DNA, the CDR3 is TGTGCCAGCAGTCCCCGACAGGGACCCAATCAGCCCCAGCATTTT. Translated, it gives CASSPRQGPNQPQHF.

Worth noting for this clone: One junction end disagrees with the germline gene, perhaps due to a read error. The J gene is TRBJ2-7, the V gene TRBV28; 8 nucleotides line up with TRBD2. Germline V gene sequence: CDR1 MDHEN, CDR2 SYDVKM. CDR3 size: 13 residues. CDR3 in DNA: TGTGCCAGCAGTTTAGCGGTTAGCGGGATAATTAACTTC. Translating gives CASSLAVSGIINF.

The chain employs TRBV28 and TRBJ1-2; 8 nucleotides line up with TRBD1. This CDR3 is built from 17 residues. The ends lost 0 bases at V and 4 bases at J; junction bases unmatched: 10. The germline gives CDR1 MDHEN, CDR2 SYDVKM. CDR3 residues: CASSLWGPGGKGYGYTF. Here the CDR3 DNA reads TGTGCCAGCAGTTTATGGGGCCCAGGGGGCAAGGGCTATGGCTACACCTTC.

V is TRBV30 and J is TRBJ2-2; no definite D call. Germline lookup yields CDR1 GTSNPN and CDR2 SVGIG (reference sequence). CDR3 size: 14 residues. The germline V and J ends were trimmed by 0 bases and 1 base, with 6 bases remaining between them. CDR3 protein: CAWSVPGNTGELFF. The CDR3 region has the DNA TGTGCCTGGAGTGTACCTGGGAACACCGGGGAGCTGTTTTTT.

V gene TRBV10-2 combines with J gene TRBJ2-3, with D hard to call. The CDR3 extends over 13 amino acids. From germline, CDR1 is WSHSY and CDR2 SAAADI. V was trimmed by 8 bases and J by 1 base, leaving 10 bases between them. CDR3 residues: CASGQRGTDTQYF. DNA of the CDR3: TGCGCCAGCGGCCAAAGGGGCACAGATACGCAGTATTTT.

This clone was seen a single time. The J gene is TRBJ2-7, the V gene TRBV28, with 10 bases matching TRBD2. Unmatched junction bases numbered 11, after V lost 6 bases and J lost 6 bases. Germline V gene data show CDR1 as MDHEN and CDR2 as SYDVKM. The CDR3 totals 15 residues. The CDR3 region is CASSDFPGLALEQYF. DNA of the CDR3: TGTGCCAGCAGCGACTTCCCGGGACTAGCGCTCGAGCAGTACTTC.

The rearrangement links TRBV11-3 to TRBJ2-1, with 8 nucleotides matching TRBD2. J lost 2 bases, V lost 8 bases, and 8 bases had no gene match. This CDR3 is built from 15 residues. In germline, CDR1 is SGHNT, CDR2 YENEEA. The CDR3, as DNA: TGTGCCAGCGGGCCGGGACTAGAAGCCTACAATGAGCAGTTCTTC. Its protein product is CASGPGLEAYNEQFF.

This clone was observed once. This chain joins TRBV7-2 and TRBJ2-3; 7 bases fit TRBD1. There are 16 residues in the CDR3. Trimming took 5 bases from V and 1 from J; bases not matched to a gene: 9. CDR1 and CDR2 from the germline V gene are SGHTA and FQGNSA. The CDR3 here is CASSLAGTERTDTQYF. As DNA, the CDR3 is TGTGCCAGCAGCCTCGCCGGGACAGAGCGCACAGATACGCAGTATTTT.

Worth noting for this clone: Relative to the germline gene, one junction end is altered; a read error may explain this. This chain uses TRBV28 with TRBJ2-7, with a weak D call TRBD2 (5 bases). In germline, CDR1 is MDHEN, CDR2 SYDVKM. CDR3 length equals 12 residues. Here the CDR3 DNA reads TGTGTCAGCAGTTCCGGGACCTACGAGCAGTACTTC. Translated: CVSSSGTYEQYF.

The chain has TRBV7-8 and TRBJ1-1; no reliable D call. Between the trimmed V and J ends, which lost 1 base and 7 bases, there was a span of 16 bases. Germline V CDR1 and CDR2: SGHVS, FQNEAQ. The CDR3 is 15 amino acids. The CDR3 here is CASSLVSDWAVEAFF. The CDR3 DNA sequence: TGTGCCAGCAGCTTAGTTTCCGATTGGGCAGTTGAAGCTTTCTTT.

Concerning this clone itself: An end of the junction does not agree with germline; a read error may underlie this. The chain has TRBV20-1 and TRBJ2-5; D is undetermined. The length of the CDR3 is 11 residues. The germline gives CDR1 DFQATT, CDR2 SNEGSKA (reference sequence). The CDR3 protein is CSARDRAVKHF. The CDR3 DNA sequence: TGCAGTGCTAGAGATAGGGCGGTCAAGCACTTC.

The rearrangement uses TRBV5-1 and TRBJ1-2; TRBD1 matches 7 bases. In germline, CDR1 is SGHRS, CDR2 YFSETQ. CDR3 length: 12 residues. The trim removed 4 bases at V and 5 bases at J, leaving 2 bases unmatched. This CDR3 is CASSRDRYGYTF. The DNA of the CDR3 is TGCGCCAGCAGCCGGGACAGATATGGCTACACCTTC.

CDR3: CASSLGGTVDQPQHF. The CDR3 nucleotides are TGCGCCAGCAGCTTGGGTGGGACGGTGGATCAGCCCCAGCATTTT. This chain uses TRBV5-1 with TRBJ1-5, with D possibly TRBD1 on 5 matching bases. V lost 0 bases to trimming and J lost 5 bases, with 12 bases between them. The CDR3 spans 15 residues. The germline CDR1 and CDR2 sequences are SGHRS and YFSETQ.

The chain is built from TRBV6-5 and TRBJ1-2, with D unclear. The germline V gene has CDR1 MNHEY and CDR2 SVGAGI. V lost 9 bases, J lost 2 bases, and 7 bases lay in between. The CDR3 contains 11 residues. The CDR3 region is CASGENYGYTF. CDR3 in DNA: TGTGCCAGTGGGGAGAACTATGGCTACACCTTC.

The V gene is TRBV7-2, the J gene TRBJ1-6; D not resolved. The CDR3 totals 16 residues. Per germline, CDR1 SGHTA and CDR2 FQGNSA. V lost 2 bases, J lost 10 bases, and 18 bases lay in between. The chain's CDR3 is CASSLFSRESSSPLHF. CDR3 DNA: TGTGCCAGCAGCTTATTCTCCAGAGAGAGTTCCTCACCCCTCCACTTT.

The CDR3 DNA follows: TGTGCCAGCAGTTTTCAGGGGTTACGTCAGCCCCAGCATTTT. This codes for CASSFQGLRQPQHF. The rearrangement joins TRBV2 to TRBJ1-5; D is perhaps TRBD1 (6 bases). The CDR3 length is 14 residues. V was clipped by 5 bases and J by 6 bases, with 14 bases between them. The V gene's germline CDR1 is SNHLY and CDR2 FYNNEI.

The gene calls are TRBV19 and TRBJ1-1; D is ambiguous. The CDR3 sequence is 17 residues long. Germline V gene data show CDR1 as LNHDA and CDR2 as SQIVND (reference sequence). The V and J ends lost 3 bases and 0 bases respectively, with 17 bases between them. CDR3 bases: TGTGCCAGTAGTATTTCCCCCCTGAGGACCCTGAACACTGAAGCTTTCTTT. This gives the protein CASSISPLRTLNTEAFF.

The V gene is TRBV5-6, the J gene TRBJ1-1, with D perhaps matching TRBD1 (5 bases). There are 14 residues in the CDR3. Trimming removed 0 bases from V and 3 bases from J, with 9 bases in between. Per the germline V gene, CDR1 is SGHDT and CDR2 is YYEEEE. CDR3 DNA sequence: TGTGCCAGCAGCTTGGGGGGCTTAGACACTGAAGCTTTCTTT. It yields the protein CASSLGGLDTEAFF.